This T cell receptor (beta chain) was recorded in a study of T cell repertoires and HLA-DP antigens. Of note for this clone: Its specificity is not known.

Losses at the gene ends were 5 bases for V and 2 bases for J; bases not matched to a gene: 10. CDR3 size: 16 residues. From germline, CDR1 is SGHAT and CDR2 FQDESV (reference sequence). For pre-culture CD4+ samples, the target was 150,000 to 250,000 T cell genomes. TCRdb's table, derived via immunoSEQ multiplex PCR, lists solely in-frame clones and lacks some. The sample shows 65,000 to 95,000 clones, roughly 77% of them seen only once. Study results and caveats: Average cumulative frequency of previously undetected clones was approximately 34% against one allele and 45% to 65% against the other.

The TCR comes from a man aged 55 to 70 in good health and CMV-seronegative. This rearrangement joins TRBV11-1 to TRBJ2-5, with TRBD2 matching over 8 bases. Sequenced input: CD4+ T cells from PBMCs. The CDR3 DNA reads TGTGCCAGCAGCGCTCGTCGGACTAGCTTACAAGAGACCCAGTACTTC. Amino acids: CASSARRTSLQETQYF.